A single sample gave rise to the 12 T cell receptor beta chains below, sequenced in a study of T cell repertoires in cytomegalovirus infection (dated by TCRdb to about 2019). Reads for this sample came from an Illumina HiSeq 1500. Using fastp at Q25 and MiXCR, TCRdb reprocessed the public reads and kept productive beta chains. Entries that share a CDR3 protein sequence are merged under the most common genes and DNA. The sample table contains a few hundred thousand distinct CDR3 sequences; only one count was recorded for about 15% of them. Around 47% of the sample lies in the top ten. The sequencing input was CD8+ T cells from PBMCs. The origin of the receptors is a human donor in good health (CMV status not recorded). Some clones in this sample may be carry-over from other donors' samples.

The chain is built from TRBV20-1 and TRBJ2-7; tentatively, D is TRBD2 (7 bases). This CDR3 is 14 amino acids long. V shed 6 bases and J shed 5 bases, with 20 bases lying between them. Germline V gives CDR1 DFQATT, CDR2 SNEGSKA (reference sequence). The CDR3, as DNA: TGCAGTGCAAAGAGCGGGGTAGGGGGAAACGAGCAGTACTTC. This codes for CSAKSGVGGNEQYF.

This clonotype appeared many times. This rearrangement joins TRBV7-2 to TRBJ2-7, with TRBD2 matching 7 bases. The CDR3 contains 14 residues. The V and J ends lost 7 bases and 10 bases, in that order; junction bases with no gene match: 16. Germline CDR1 is SGHTA and CDR2 is FQGNSA. The CDR3 DNA follows: TGTGCCAGCACCCTCGAGGGAGGGGCGACGGGCCAGTACTTC. As protein: CASTLEGGATGQYF.

The chain couples TRBV4-3 to TRBJ2-1, with D perhaps TRBD1 (6 bases). CDR1 is LGHNA, CDR2 YSLEER, per germline. The CDR3 runs 16 residues. V was pared by 3 bases and J by 7 bases, with 19 bases between. CDR3 bases: TGCGCCAGCAGCCACGAGTGGGACACGAATCAGAATGAGCAGTTCTTC. Translated, it gives CASSHEWDTNQNEQFF.

This clonotype was picked up a small number of times. The V call is TRBV6-1, the J call TRBJ2-2, with D tentatively TRBD2 (5 bases). Per germline, CDR1 MNHNS and CDR2 SASEGT. V was pared by 0 bases and J by 7 bases, with 18 bases between. The CDR3 extends over 17 amino acids. CDR3 sequence: CASSEAAYPTTGGELFF. The CDR3 DNA reads as TGTGCCAGCAGTGAAGCCGCCTACCCGACTACCGGCGGGGAGCTGTTTTTT.

This clonotype was counted between two and nine times. J is TRBJ2-1 and V is TRBV5-4; D gene unclear. Between the trimmed V and J ends, which lost 4 bases and 8 bases, there was a span of 7 bases. The CDR3 contains 11 residues. From germline, CDR1 is SGHNT and CDR2 YYREEE (reference sequence). As DNA, the CDR3 is TGTGCCAGCAGCATGAGCGATGAGCAGTTCTTC. Its protein is CASSMSDEQFF.

This clonotype was detected many times. This chain joins TRBV7-2 and TRBJ2-1; 11 nucleotides line up with TRBD2. The V gene's germline CDR1 is SGHTA and CDR2 FQGNSA. This CDR3 is built from 16 residues. The V segment lost 6 bases and the J segment 0 bases; nucleotides outside the gene matches: 4. CDR3 region: CASRRLAGSSYNEQFF. In DNA form, the CDR3 reads TGTGCCAGCAGGAGACTAGCGGGGTCCTCCTACAATGAGCAGTTCTTC.

This clonotype was recorded at least ten times. The chain is built from TRBV2 and TRBJ2-5; 7 bases are a match to TRBD1. Germline V gene sequence: CDR1 SNHLY, CDR2 FYNNEI. J lost 1 base, V lost 8 bases, and 7 bases had no gene match. The CDR3 length is 14 residues. CDR3 sequence: CASGTTGFQETQYF. CDR3 sequence (DNA): TGTGCCAGCGGCACGACAGGGTTCCAAGAGACCCAGTACTTC.

The chain employs TRBV7-3 and TRBJ2-5, with 8 nucleotides matching TRBD2. From germline, CDR1 is SGHTA and CDR2 FQGTGA. The CDR3 has 15 residues. V trimming: 5 bases; J trimming: 5 bases; junction bases outside the gene matches: 10. The CDR3 loop reads CASSSAGTRVETQYF. As DNA, the CDR3 is TGTGCCAGCAGCAGCGCCGGGACTAGGGTCGAGACCCAGTACTTC.

The genes are TRBV12-3 or TRBV12-4 and TRBJ2-3; 7 bases match TRBD2. This CDR3 region has 15 residues. V lost 8 bases and J lost 0; bases outside the gene matches: 8. This CDR3 reads CASRLRDYSTDTQYF. For the CDR3, the DNA is TGTGCCAGCCGTCTCCGGGACTATAGCACAGATACGCAGTATTTT.

In its sample, this clonotype was seen many times. The chain couples TRBV4-3 to TRBJ2-4; the D is unclear. Trimming shortened V by 0 bases and J by 7 bases, and 13 bases separated the two germline ends. The CDR3 loop spans 15 amino acids. From germline, CDR1 is LGHNA and CDR2 YSLEER. CDR3 sequence reads: CASSQERPRSNIQYF. Here the CDR3 DNA reads TGCGCCAGCAGCCAAGAGAGGCCGAGGTCTAACATTCAGTACTTC.

The chain recombines TRBV10-3 with TRBJ2-1; 9 nucleotides line up with TRBD1. Germline V gene lookup returns CDR1 ENHRY and CDR2 SYGVKD. This CDR3 contains 15 residues. The V segment lost 6 bases and the J segment 6 bases; nucleotides outside the gene matches: 9. DNA for the CDR3: TGTGCCATCAGGAAGGACAGGGGACAGGGCAATGAGCAGTTCTTC. This sequence encodes CAIRKDRGQGNEQFF.

The chain links TRBV29-1 to TRBJ2-5, with D unresolved. With 0 bases removed from V and 4 bases from J, the gap between germline ends came to 9 bases. This CDR3 region has 13 residues. Germline assignment: CDR1 SQVTM and CDR2 ANQGSEA. The CDR3 region has the DNA TGCAGCGTTGAAGAGGCAGTCCCAGAGACCCAGTACTTC. Translated, it gives CSVEEAVPETQYF.